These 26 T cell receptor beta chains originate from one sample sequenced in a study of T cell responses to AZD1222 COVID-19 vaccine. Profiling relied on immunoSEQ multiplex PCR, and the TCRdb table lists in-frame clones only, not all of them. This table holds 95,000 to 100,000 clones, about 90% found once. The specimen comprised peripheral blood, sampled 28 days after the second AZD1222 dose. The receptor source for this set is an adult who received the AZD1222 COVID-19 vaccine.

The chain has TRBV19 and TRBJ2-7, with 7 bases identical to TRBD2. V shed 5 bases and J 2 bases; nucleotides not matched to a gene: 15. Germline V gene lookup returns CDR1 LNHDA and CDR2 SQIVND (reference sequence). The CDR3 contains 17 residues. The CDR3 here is CASSRTSIAGGAYEQYF. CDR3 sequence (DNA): TGTGCCAGTAGTCGGACCTCCATAGCGGGCGGTGCCTACGAGCAGTACTTC.

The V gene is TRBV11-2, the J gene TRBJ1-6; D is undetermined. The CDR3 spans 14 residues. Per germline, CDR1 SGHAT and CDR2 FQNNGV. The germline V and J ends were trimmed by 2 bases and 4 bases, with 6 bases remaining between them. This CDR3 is CASSLRLYNSPLHF. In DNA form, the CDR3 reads TGTGCCAGCAGCTTAAGACTGTATAATTCACCCCTCCACTTT. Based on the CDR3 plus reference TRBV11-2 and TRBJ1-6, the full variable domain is EAGVAQSPRYKIIEKRQSVAFWCNPISGHATLYWYQQILGQGPKLLIQFQNNGVVDDSQLPKDRFSAERLKGVDSTLKIQPAKLEDSAVYLCASSLRLYNSPLHFGNGTRLTVT.

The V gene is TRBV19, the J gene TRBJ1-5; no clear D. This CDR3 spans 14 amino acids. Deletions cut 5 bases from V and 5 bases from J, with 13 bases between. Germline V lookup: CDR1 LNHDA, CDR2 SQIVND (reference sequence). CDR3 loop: CASSSSTLDQPQHF. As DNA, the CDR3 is TGTGCCAGTAGTTCGTCGACACTAGATCAGCCCCAGCATTTT.

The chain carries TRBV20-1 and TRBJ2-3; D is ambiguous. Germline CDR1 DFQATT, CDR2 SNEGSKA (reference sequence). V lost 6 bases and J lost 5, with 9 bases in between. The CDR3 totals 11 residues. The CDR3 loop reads CSAPSQDTQYF. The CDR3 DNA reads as TGCAGTGCCCCGTCACAAGATACGCAGTATTTT.

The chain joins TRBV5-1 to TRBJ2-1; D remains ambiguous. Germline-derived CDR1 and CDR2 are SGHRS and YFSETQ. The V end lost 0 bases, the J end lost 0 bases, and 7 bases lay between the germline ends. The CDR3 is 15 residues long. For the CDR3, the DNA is TGCGCCAGCAGCTTGGTTGCAAGCTCCTACAATGAGCAGTTCTTC. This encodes CASSLVASSYNEQFF.

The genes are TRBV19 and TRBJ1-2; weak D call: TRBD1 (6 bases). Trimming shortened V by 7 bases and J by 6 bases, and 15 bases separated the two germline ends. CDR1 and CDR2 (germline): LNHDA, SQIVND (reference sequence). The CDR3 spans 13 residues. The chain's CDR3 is CASKIAGGDGYTF. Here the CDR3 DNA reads TGTGCCAGTAAGATAGCGGGGGGCGATGGCTACACCTTC.

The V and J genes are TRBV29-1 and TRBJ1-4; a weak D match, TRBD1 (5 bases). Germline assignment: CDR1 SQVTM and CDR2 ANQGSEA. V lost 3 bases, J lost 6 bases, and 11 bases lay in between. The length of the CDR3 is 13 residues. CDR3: CSVDTGADEKLFF. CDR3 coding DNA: TGCAGCGTTGACACCGGGGCCGATGAAAAACTGTTTTTT.

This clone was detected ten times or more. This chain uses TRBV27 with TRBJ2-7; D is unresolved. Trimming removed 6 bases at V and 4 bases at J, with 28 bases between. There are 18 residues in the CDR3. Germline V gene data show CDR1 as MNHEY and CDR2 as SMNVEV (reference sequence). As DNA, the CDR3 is TGTGCCAGCAGAGGTGGCAGCTCTATAGCCCCATGGGAATACGAGCAGTACTTC. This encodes CASRGGSSIAPWEYEQYF.

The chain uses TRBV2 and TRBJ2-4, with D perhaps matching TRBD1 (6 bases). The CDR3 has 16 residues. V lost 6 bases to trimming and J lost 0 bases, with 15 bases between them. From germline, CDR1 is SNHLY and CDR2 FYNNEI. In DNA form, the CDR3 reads TGTGCCAGCAGCGGCGAGACAGGCTCAGCCAAAAACATTCAGTACTTC. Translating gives CASSGETGSAKNIQYF.

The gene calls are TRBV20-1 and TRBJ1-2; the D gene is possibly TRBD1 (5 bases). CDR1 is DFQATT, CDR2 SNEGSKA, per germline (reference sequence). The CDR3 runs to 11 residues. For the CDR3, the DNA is TGCAGCTCATACCGGGACCCTGGCTACACCTTC. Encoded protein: CSSYRDPGYTF.

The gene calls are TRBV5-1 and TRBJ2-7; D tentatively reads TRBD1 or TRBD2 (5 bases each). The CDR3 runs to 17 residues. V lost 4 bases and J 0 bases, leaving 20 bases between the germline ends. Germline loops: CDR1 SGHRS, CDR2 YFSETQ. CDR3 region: CASSRDSGTYSSYEQYF. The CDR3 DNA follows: TGCGCCAGCAGCCGGGATTCCGGGACCTATAGCTCCTACGAGCAGTACTTC.

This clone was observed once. CDR3 sequence reads: CSVAGLAGWVDTQYF. The CDR3 DNA follows: TGCAGCGTTGCGGGACTAGCGGGATGGGTAGATACGCAGTATTTT. J is TRBJ2-3 and V is TRBV29-1; the match to TRBD2 covers 13 bases. Trimming removed 4 bases from V and 5 bases from J; junction bases left unmatched: 6. The CDR3 totals 15 residues. Germline CDR1 SQVTM, CDR2 ANQGSEA.

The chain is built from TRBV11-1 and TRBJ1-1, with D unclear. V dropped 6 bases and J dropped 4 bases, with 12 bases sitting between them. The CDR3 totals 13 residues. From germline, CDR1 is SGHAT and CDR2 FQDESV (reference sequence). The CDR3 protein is CASRRRGFTEAFF. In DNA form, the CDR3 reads TGTGCCAGCAGACGCAGAGGGTTCACTGAAGCTTTCTTT.

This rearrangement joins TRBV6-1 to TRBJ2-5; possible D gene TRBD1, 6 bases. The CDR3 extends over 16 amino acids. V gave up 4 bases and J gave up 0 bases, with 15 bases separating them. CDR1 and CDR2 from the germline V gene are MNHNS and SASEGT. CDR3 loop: CASSVGPGDHQETQYF. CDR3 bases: TGTGCCAGCAGTGTAGGCCCAGGGGACCACCAAGAGACCCAGTACTTC.

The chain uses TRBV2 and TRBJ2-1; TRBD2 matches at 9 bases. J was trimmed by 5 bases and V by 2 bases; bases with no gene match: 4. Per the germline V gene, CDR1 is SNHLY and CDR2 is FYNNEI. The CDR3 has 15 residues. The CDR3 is CASSEMGTSNNEQFF. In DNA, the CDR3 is TGTGCCAGCAGTGAAATGGGGACTAGCAACAATGAGCAGTTCTTC. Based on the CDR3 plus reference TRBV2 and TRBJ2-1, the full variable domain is EPEVTQTPSHQVTQMGQEVILRCVPISNHLYFYWYRQILGQKVEFLVSFYNNEISEKSEIFDDQFSVERPDGSNFTLKIRSTKLEDSAMYFCASSEMGTSNNEQFFGPGTRLTVL.

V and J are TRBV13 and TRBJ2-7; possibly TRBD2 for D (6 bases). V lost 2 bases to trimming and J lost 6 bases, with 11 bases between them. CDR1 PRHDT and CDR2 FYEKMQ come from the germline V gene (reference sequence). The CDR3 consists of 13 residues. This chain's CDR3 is CASSLSRGGEQYF. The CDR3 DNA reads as TGTGCCAGCAGCTTAAGCCGGGGAGGCGAGCAGTACTTC.

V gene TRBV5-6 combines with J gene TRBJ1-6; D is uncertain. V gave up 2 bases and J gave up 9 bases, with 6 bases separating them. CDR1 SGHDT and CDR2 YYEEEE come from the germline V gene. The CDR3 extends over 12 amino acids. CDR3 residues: CASSFSSSPLHF. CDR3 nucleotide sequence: TGTGCCAGCAGCTTCTCCAGTTCACCCCTCCACTTT.

The chain's CDR3 is CASRRRPGLAVGSHGADTQYF. The CDR3, as DNA: TGTGCCAGTAGAAGGCGGCCGGGACTAGCGGTAGGGTCTCACGGAGCAGATACGCAGTATTTT. This rearrangement joins TRBV19 to TRBJ2-3, with TRBD2 matching over 11 bases. The junction had 24 bases not matched to a gene; V was cut back by 6 bases and J by 4 bases. This CDR3 comprises 21 residues. Germline lookup yields CDR1 LNHDA and CDR2 SQIVND (reference sequence).

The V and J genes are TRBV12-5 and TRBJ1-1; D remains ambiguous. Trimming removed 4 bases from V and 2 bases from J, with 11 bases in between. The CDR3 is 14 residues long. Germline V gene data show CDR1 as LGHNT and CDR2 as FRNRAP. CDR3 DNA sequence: TGTGCTAGTGGTTCCACCCTCGGAAACACTGAAGCTTTCTTT. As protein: CASGSTLGNTEAFF. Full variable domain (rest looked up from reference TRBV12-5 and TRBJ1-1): DARVTQTPRHKVTEMGQEVTMRCQPILGHNTVFWYRQTMMQGLELLAYFRNRAPLDDSGMPKDRFSAEMPDATLATLKIQPSEPRDSAVYFCASGSTLGNTEAFFGQGTRLTVV.

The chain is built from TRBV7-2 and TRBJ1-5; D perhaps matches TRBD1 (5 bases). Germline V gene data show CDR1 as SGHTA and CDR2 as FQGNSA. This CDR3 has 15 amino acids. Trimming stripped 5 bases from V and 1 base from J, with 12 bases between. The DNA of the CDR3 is TGTGCCAGCAGCCCCCATTCAGGGAGCAATCAGCCCCAGCATTTT. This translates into CASSPHSGSNQPQHF.

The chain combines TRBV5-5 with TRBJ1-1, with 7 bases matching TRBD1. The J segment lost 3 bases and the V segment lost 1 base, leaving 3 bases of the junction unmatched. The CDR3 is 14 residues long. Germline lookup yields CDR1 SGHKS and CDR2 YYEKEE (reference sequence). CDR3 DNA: TGTGCCAGCAGCTTGACAGGGGTGGACACTGAAGCTTTCTTT. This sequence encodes CASSLTGVDTEAFF.

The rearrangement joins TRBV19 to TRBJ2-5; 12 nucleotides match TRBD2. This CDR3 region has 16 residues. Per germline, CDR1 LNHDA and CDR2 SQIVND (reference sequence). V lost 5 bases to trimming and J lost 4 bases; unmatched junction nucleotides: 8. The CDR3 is CASSARTSGIPETQYF. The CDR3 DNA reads TGTGCCAGTAGTGCGCGGACTAGCGGGATTCCAGAGACCCAGTACTTC.

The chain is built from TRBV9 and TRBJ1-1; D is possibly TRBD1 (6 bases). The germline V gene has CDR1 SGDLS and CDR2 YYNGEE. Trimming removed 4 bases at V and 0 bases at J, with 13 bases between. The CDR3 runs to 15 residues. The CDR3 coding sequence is TGTGCCAGCAGCCTTCAGACAGGTTTGAACACTGAAGCTTTCTTT. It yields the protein CASSLQTGLNTEAFF.

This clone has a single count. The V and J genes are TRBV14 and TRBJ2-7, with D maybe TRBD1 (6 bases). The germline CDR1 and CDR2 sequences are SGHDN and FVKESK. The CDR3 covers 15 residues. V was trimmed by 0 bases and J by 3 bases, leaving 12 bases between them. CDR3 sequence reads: CASSQDWSGDYEQYF. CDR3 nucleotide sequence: TGTGCCAGCAGCCAAGATTGGTCAGGGGACTACGAGCAGTACTTC.

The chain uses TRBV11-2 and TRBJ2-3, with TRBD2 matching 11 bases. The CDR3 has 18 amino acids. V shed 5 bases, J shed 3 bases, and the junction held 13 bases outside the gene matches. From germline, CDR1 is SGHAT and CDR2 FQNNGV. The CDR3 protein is CASSPRFSGRAGTDTQYF. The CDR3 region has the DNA TGTGCCAGCAGCCCGCGATTTAGCGGGAGGGCCGGGACAGATACGCAGTATTTT.

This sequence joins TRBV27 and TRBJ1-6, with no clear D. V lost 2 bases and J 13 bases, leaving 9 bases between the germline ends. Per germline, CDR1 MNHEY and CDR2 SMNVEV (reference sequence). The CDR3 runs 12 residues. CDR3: CASSLLGNPLHF. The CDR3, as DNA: TGTGCCAGCAGTTTACTCGGCAATCCCCTCCACTTT.